This T cell receptor beta chain derives from a study of blood T cell repertoires in COVID-19. Methods used by the authors: Reference gene primer amplification gave estimated nucleated cell counts. Only in-frame clones appear in the TCRdb table, and some are missing; sequencing was by immunoSEQ multiplex PCR. That table furnishes V, J and clone size, whereas the DNA furnished D and trimming. The sample shows about 120,000 clones, around 74% of them seen only once. This clone has only a few counts. The germline CDR1 and CDR2 sequences are MNHEY and SMNVEV (reference sequence). V dropped 2 bases and J dropped 6; count of bases not matched to a gene: 10. The CDR3 has 16 residues.

Material for sequencing was peripheral blood. This receptor was taken from a woman aged 55-69 years with acute or convalescent COVID-19. This sequence joins TRBV27 and TRBJ1-2; 9 bases align to TRBD1. The CDR3 reads CASSLRSDRGHDGYTF. The CDR3 coding sequence is TGTGCCAGCAGTTTACGATCGGACAGGGGTCACGATGGCTACACCTTC.